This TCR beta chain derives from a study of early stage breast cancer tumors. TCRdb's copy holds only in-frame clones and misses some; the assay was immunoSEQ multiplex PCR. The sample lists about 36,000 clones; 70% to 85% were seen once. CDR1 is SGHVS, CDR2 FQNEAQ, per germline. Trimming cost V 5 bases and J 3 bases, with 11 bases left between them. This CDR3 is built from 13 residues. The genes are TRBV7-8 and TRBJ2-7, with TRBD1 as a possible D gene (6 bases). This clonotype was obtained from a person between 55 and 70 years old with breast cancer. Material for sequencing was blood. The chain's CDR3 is CASSRTEYYEQYF. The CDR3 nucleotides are TGTGCCAGCAGCCGGACAGAGTACTACGAGCAGTACTTC.